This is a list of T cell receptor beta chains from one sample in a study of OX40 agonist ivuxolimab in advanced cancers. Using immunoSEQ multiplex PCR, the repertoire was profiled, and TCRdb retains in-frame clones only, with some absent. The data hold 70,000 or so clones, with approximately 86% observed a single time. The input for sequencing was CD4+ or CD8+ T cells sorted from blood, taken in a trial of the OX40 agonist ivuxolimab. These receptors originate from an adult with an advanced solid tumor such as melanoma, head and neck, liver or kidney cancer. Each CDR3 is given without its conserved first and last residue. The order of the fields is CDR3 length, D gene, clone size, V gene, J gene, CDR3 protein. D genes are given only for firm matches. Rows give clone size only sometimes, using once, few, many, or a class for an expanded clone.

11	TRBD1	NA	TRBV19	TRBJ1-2	ASSLGTDVGYT
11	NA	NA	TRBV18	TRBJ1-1	ASSMAEGTEAF
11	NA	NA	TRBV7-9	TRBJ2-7	ASSPIGGDEQY
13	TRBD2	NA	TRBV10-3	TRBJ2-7	AITPSAGAGYEQY
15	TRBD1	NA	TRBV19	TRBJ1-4	ASSMIPDRGIREKLF
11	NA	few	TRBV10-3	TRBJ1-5	AIRDGSNQPQH
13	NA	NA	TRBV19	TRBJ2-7	ASSTRGPLHYEQY
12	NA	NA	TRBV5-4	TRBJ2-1	ASSLAGGNNEQF
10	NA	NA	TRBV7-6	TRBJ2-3	ASSQGTDTQY
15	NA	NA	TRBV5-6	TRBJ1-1	ASSLVRRRGMATEAF
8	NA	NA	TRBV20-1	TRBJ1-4	SASEEKLF